This T cell receptor (beta chain) was sequenced during a study of T cell repertoires in cytomegalovirus infection (dated by TCRdb to the late 2010s). Looking at the study overall: Alongside well-studied HLA-B-restricted epitopes, the peptide stimulations were aimed at recently identified HLA-C-restricted CMV epitopes, whose presentation resists viral immunomodulation. Donor HLA type was relevant to the analysis, as public TCR beta signatures indicated carriage of CMV infection together with the matching HLA type. Broad study findings and their caveats: In both this cohort and an independent cohort of approximately 350 donors, the cumulative frequency of public TCR beta family members distinguished carriers of CMV infection plus the relevant HLA type. The ex vivo response was dominated by HLA-C-restricted CMV-specific TCR beta clonotypes, and the single most frequent clonotype in two of eight donors was supplied by these HLA-C-restricted clonotypes.

The CDR3 spans 18 residues, from the cysteine through the phenylalanine. Here the CDR3 DNA is all that survives: 54 bases in frame from base 1. The germline V gene (reference sequence) supplies CDR1 SEHNR and CDR2 FQNEAQ. Clipping removes 5 bases from V and 5 bases from J, with 18 as the unmatched junction base count. The instrument was an Illumina HiSeq 1500. TCRdb redid the processing of the public reads, applying fastp at Q25 and MiXCR, and retained in-frame beta chains. Each record represents a unique CDR3 protein, reported with the most common genes and DNA among its rows. The sample records about a million distinct CDR3 sequences, about a third of which are singletons. Clones ranked in the top ten supply over 11% of the sample. According to the study, the label for this sample's treatment or condition signals: in vitro stimulation with specific CMV peptide epitopes to enrich CMV-specific T cells.

Comment on this clonotype: What antigen it recognizes has not been identified. Base quality data are lacking; no much larger clone is found one base away.

The origin of this receptor is a human donor in good health (CMV status not recorded). Some clones in this sample may be carry-over from other donors' samples. This chain joins TRBV7-9 to TRBJ1-2, and 9 bases in between align with TRBD1. The sample consisted of cultured CD8+ T cells from PBMCs, taken from culture after CMV antigen stimulation. The DNA is as follows: TGTGCCAGCAGCCCAATACCGGGACAGGGACTTGTGGGATATGGCTACACCTTC. Its translation reads: CASSPIPGQGLVGYGYTF.